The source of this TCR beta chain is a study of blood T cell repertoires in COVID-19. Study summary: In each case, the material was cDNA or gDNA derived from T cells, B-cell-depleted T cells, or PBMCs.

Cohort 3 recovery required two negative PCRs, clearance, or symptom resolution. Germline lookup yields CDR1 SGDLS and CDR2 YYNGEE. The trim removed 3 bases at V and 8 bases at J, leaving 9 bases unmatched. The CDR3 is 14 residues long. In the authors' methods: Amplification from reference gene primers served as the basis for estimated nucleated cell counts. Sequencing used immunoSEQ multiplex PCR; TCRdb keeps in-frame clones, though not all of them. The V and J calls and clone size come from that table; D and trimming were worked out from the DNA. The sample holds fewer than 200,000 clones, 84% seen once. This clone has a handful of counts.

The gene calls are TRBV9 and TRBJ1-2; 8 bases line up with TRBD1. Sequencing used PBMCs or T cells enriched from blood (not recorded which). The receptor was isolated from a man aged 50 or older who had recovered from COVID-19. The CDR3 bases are TGTGCCAGCAGCGCGGGTCGGACAGGGACCGGCTACACCTTC. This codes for CASSAGRTGTGYTF.